The T cell receptor beta chain under discussion was sequenced for a study of T cell responses to AZD1222 COVID-19 vaccine. Across the whole study: Doses given second, at about 4 or about 12 weeks, were pooled.

The CDR3 length is 15 residues. Trimming stripped 6 bases from V and 3 bases from J, with 17 bases between. Germline assignment: CDR1 SEHNR and CDR2 FQNEAQ (reference sequence). The protocol was immunoSEQ multiplex PCR, while the TCRdb copy is restricted to in-frame clones and leaves out a portion. The data hold tens of thousands of clones, with 92% observed a single time. General study findings and limits: Across the whole spike, CD4 TCRs peaked at regions 160-218 and 743-854. Only 5 to 7 AZD1222 recipients were seropositive at baseline. Repertoire samples came only from after the peak T cell response.

On this clone itself: Its antigen is not known.

The chain recombines TRBV7-9 with TRBJ1-1, with D perhaps matching TRBD1 (5 bases). The specimen was peripheral blood, collected on day 0 of AZD1222 vaccination. This receptor was taken from an adult in good health. DNA of the CDR3: TGTGCCAGCAGATACCACGGGGGGTTAGACACTGAAGCTTTCTTT. Translated, it gives CASRYHGGLDTEAFF.